A single sample is the source of the 7 T cell receptor delta chains below, sequenced in a study of delta chains in infants with herpesvirus infections. TCR cDNA was made from PBMC RNA with gamma- and delta-chain-specific primers. TCRdb redid clone calling on the RT-PCR reads using CATT. The data hold about 1,500 delta-chain clones, with over 25% observed a single time. Specimen: peripheral blood, collected at time point 1 of longitudinal follow-up. The source is a human donor who was a Ugandan infant, either HIV-exposed or HIV-unexposed (not recorded which).

On this clone itself: This may come from a read error, since a much larger clone is one base off. CDR3 nucleotide sequence: TGTGCTATGCTCTGGGGGACCCCGTACACCGATAAACTCATCTTT. Encoded protein: CAMLWGTPYTDKLIF. The rearrangement joins TRAV23/DV6 to TRDJ1; 8 bases are a match to TRDD3. CDR1 and CDR2 from the germline V gene are NTAFDY and IRPDVSE (reference sequence). This CDR3 has 15 residues.

Regarding this clone: Since a much larger clone is just one base distant, this may be a read error. This chain links TRDV1 with TRDJ1; the match to TRDD3 covers 12 bases. V was pared by 4 bases and J by 0 bases, with 27 bases of the junction left unmatched. Germline loops: CDR1 TSWWSYY, CDR2 QGS. The CDR3 sequence is 24 residues long. This chain's CDR3 is CALGALSRGTSTGGYSRHTDKLIF. The CDR3 nucleotides read TGTGCTCTTGGGGCTCTCTCTAGGGGGACTAGTACTGGGGGATACTCCCGTCACACCGATAAACTCATCTTT.

In this sample, this clone turned up a few times. This may come from a read error, since a much larger clone is one base off. This specimen includes other DNA sequences encoding the same CDR3. The DNA of the CDR3 is TGTGCCTGTGACTTACTGGGGGATAGCTCCTGGGACACCCGACAGATGTTTTTC. Amino acid sequence: CACDLLGDSSWDTRQMFF. J is TRDJ3 and V is TRDV2, with TRDD3 matching 11 bases. With V trimmed by 3 bases and J by 0 bases, 3 bases remained unmatched. The CDR3 loop spans 18 amino acids. CDR1 and CDR2 from the germline V gene are GEAIGNYY and EKD.

This clone was seen more than once but under ten times. The V and J genes are TRDV3 and TRDJ1; 11 bases agree with TRDD3. Germline V gene lookup returns CDR1 TVYSNPD and CDR2 GDNSRS (reference sequence). The CDR3 sequence is 25 residues long. J gave up 1 base and V 4 bases, and 38 bases lay outside the gene matches. CDR3: CASAGCYPSLLLWWGIRGSTDKLIF. Written as DNA, the CDR3 is TGTGCCTCTGCCGGATGCTATCCTTCCTTGTTGCTATGGTGGGGGATACGCGGCAGCACCGATAAACTCATCTTT.

Comments on this clone: A far bigger clonotype differs at one base, so this is likely a read error. This chain links TRDV1 with TRDJ1, with TRDD3 identical over 12 bases. After removal of 3 bases from V and 10 bases from J, the junction contained 45 bases not matched to a gene. CDR1 is TSWWSYY and CDR2 is QGS in the germline V gene. This CDR3 has 27 residues. The CDR3 loop reads CALGDLLFRDRYWGIPSSTDRRGGLIF. In DNA form, the CDR3 reads TGTGCTCTTGGGGACTTATTATTCCGCGATCGGTACTGGGGGATACCGTCCAGTACCGATCGCAGGGGAGGACTCATCTTT.

By share, this clone ranks as large. This sample also contains other DNA sequences that code for the same CDR3. The V and J genes are TRDV1 and TRDJ1, with D maybe TRDD2 (5 bases). Deletions cut 0 bases from V and 2 bases from J, with 22 bases between. The CDR3 has 19 amino acids. CDR1 and CDR2 (germline): TSWWSYY, QGS. This CDR3 reads CALGELFPPLLAWTDKLIF. The CDR3 bases are TGTGCTCTTGGGGAACTCTTCCCACCGCTACTTGCATGGACCGATAAACTCATCTTT.

Comments on this clone: Since a much larger clone is just one base distant, this may be a read error. The rearrangement links TRDV1 to TRDJ1, with 9 bases aligning to TRDD3. The CDR3 covers 20 residues. Germline assignment: CDR1 TSWWSYY and CDR2 QGS. Germline trimming cut 4 bases from V and 3 bases from J; bases unmatched to any gene: 21. For the CDR3, the DNA is TGTGCTCTTGGGGGGAGGTCCTTCCTCTATATACTGGGGGAGCCCGATAAACTCATCTTT. Amino acid sequence: CALGGRSFLYILGEPDKLIF.